The 19 T cell receptor beta chains given below trace back to one sample, sequenced in a study of blood T cell repertoires in COVID-19 (dated by TCRdb to the early 2020s). Receptors were amplified or captured by the immunoSEQ multiplex PCR assay. TCRdb mirrors the immuneACCESS table, restricted to in-frame sequences. Some clones are absent from its copies; in checked studies, under half trace to an unresolved V gene, and the reason for the others is unknown. This sample gives roughly 160,000 clones in total; 85% to 90% of them show up just once. The ten top clones hold around 1.9% of the sample. Input material: peripheral blood. Receptors originate from a man aged 50-59 years who had recovered from COVID-19.

The gene calls are TRBV6-5 and TRBJ1-3, with a possible D match to TRBD1 (5 bases). Trimming took off 5 bases at V and 4 bases at J, with 15 bases between the two ends. Germline CDR1 and CDR2: MNHEY and SVGAGI. The CDR3 totals 15 residues. CDR3 loop: CASSHIREWGNTIYF. In DNA form, the CDR3 reads TGTGCCAGCAGTCATATCAGGGAATGGGGAAACACCATATATTTT.

V usage is TRBV7-2 and J usage is TRBJ1-2, with 11 bases matching TRBD1. V trimming: 1 base; J trimming: 7 bases; junction bases outside the gene matches: 11. CDR1 is SGHTA and CDR2 is FQGNSA in the germline V gene. The CDR3 is 17 amino acids. The CDR3 DNA is TGTGCCAGCAGCTTAGAGAGTTGGGACAGGGGGGAGAGTGGCTACACCTTC. This codes for CASSLESWDRGESGYTF.

Here the CDR3 reads CAISDAGTGTDTQYF. The CDR3 bases are TGTGCCATCAGTGACGCCGGGACAGGGACAGATACGCAGTATTTT. The chain employs TRBV10-3 and TRBJ2-3, with 9 bases aligning to TRBD1. CDR1 and CDR2 (germline): ENHRY, SYGVKD. The CDR3 is 15 residues long. Trimming cost V 3 bases and J 3 bases; bases outside gene matches: 4.

This sequence joins TRBV27 and TRBJ2-7; 10 bases align to TRBD2. V lost 4 bases and J lost 3; bases outside the gene matches: 9. The CDR3 runs to 16 residues. Germline loops: CDR1 MNHEY, CDR2 SMNVEV (reference sequence). The CDR3 DNA reads TGTGCCAGCAGTTCTCTTTTTAGGACTAGCGGCTACGAGCAGTACTTC. This sequence encodes CASSSLFRTSGYEQYF.

The chain recombines TRBV6-5 with TRBJ2-7, with a possible D match to TRBD2 (6 bases). The CDR3 has 13 amino acids. Trimming pared 7 bases from V and 3 bases from J, leaving 13 bases between. The germline gives CDR1 MNHEY, CDR2 SVGAGI. CDR3 nucleotide sequence: TGTGCCAGCACCAAGCAGGGAGGCTACGAGCAGTACTTC. It codes for CASTKQGGYEQYF.

J is TRBJ1-2 and V is TRBV6-5; unclear D gene. The V gene lost 3 bases and the J gene lost 2 bases, with 7 bases spanning the gap. This CDR3 region has 13 residues. Germline loops: CDR1 MNHEY, CDR2 SVGAGI. Here the CDR3 DNA reads TGTGCCAGCAGTTATGACGGGAACTATGGCTACACCTTC. Translation gives CASSYDGNYGYTF.

Turning to this clone: Other DNA variants within this sample encode the same CDR3. The V call is TRBV13, the J call TRBJ2-3, with 12 bases lining up with TRBD2. This CDR3 is built from 17 residues. CDR1 and CDR2 (germline): PRHDT, FYEKMQ (reference sequence). J was trimmed by 3 bases and V by 5 bases; bases with no gene match: 9. CDR3 coding DNA: TGTGCCAGCAGCCTGCGACTAGCGGGAGTTGGGACAGATACGCAGTATTTT. As protein: CASSLRLAGVGTDTQYF.

The rearrangement links TRBV7-2 to TRBJ1-6, with D possibly being TRBD1 (5 bases). This CDR3 region has 14 residues. The germline V and J ends were trimmed by 4 bases and 7 bases, with 11 bases remaining between them. Germline CDR1 SGHTA, CDR2 FQGNSA. The CDR3 region is CASSYGGGNSPLHF. In DNA form, the CDR3 reads TGTGCCAGCAGCTACGGCGGGGGAAATTCACCCCTCCACTTT.

In this sample, this clone turned up once. The rearrangement links TRBV6-5 to TRBJ1-5; TRBD1 might be the D (5 bases). This CDR3 contains 13 residues. Trimming pared 5 bases from V and 6 bases from J, leaving 11 bases between. From germline, CDR1 is MNHEY and CDR2 SVGAGI. CDR3 DNA: TGTGCCAGCAGTACCGACGGGGGTCAGCCCCAGCATTTT. Translation: CASSTDGGQPQHF.

The chain recombines TRBV10-3 with TRBJ2-7; D gene ambiguous. The CDR3 contains 13 residues. Trimming removed 0 bases at V and 3 bases at J, with 6 bases between. Germline CDR1 ENHRY, CDR2 SYGVKD. CDR3 DNA sequence: TGTGCCATCAGTGAGTCGGGCAGCTACGAGCAGTACTTC. It encodes CAISESGSYEQYF.

The rearrangement links TRBV28 to TRBJ2-5; the match to TRBD1 covers 7 bases. CDR3 length equals 14 residues. The trim removed 2 bases at V and 5 bases at J, leaving 5 bases unmatched. Germline V gives CDR1 MDHEN, CDR2 SYDVKM. In DNA, the CDR3 is TGTGCCAGCAGTTTAGACAGGGAAGAGGAGACCCAGTACTTC. Translation: CASSLDREEETQYF. Complete variable domain (other parts from reference TRBV28 and TRBJ2-5): DVKVTQSSRYLVKRTGEKVFLECVQDMDHENMFWYRQDPGLGLRLIYFSYDVKMKEKGDIPEGYSVSREKKERFSLILESASTNQTSMYLCASSLDREEETQYFGPGTRLLVL.

This chain's CDR3 is CASSLTGGGMNTEAFF. The CDR3 nucleotides read TGTGCCAGCAGCTTGACAGGGGGCGGTATGAACACTGAAGCTTTCTTT. The chain carries TRBV5-6 and TRBJ1-1; 9 positions agree with TRBD1. Unmatched junction bases numbered 4, after V lost 1 base and J lost 0 bases. Germline CDR1 is SGHDT and CDR2 is YYEEEE. The CDR3 consists of 16 residues.

J is TRBJ1-5 and V is TRBV10-3; possibly TRBD1 for D (6 bases). Per the germline V gene, CDR1 is ENHRY and CDR2 is SYGVKD. The CDR3 consists of 15 residues. The ends were cut back, 5 bases at V and 0 bases at J, with 11 bases in the middle. The CDR3 is CAISNRDFSNQPQHF. CDR3 DNA sequence: TGTGCCATCAGTAACAGGGATTTTAGCAATCAGCCCCAGCATTTT.

This sequence joins TRBV6-1 and TRBJ1-5, with 9 bases aligning to TRBD1. J lost 0 bases, V lost 7 bases, and 10 bases had no gene match. Germline V gives CDR1 MNHNS, CDR2 SASEGT. The CDR3 is 17 amino acids. The CDR3: CASTEDRGDYSNQPQHF. The CDR3 DNA follows: TGTGCCAGCACTGAGGACAGGGGCGACTATAGCAATCAGCCCCAGCATTTT.

The chain uses TRBV7-2 and TRBJ1-4; D ambiguous. The CDR3 is made up of 17 amino acids. Germline V gives CDR1 SGHTA, CDR2 FQGNSA. The V end was cut by 2 bases, the J end by 5 bases, with 18 bases between. The chain's CDR3 is CASSLYQSPKSNEKLFF. In nucleotides, the CDR3 is TGTGCCAGCAGCTTATACCAGTCCCCGAAATCAAATGAAAAACTGTTTTTT.

The chain combines TRBV7-9 with TRBJ2-3; D perhaps matches TRBD2 (7 bases). Trimming cost V 5 bases and J 5 bases, with 11 bases left between them. Looked up from germline, CDR1 is SEHNR and CDR2 is FQNEAQ (reference sequence). The CDR3 sequence is 13 residues long. The CDR3 loop reads CASSGGAVDTQYF. DNA of the CDR3: TGTGCCAGCAGCGGGGGGGCCGTAGATACGCAGTATTTT.

V usage is TRBV29-1 and J usage is TRBJ1-2; 11 bases are a match to TRBD1. Germline CDR1 SQVTM, CDR2 ANQGSEA. J gave up 7 bases and V 6 bases, and 7 bases lay outside the gene matches. The CDR3 spans 13 residues. The CDR3 DNA reads as TGCAGCGTCTGGGACAGGGGGATAGTTGGCTACACCTTC. Residues: CSVWDRGIVGYTF.

The gene calls are TRBV28 and TRBJ2-5; D is unresolved. V was cut by 3 bases and J by 2 bases, with 4 bases left in between. Per the germline V gene, CDR1 is MDHEN and CDR2 is SYDVKM. This CDR3 contains 12 residues. The CDR3 DNA is TGTGCCAGCAGTTTTTCTCAAGAGACCCAGTACTTC. Protein product: CASSFSQETQYF. Drawing the rest from reference TRBV28 and TRBJ2-5, the complete variable domain is DVKVTQSSRYLVKRTGEKVFLECVQDMDHENMFWYRQDPGLGLRLIYFSYDVKMKEKGDIPEGYSVSREKKERFSLILESASTNQTSMYLCASSFSQETQYFGPGTRLLVL.

CDR3 amino acids: CASSLGPDTYGYTF. Written as DNA, the CDR3 is TGTGCCAGCAGCTTGGGGCCGGACACTTATGGCTACACCTTC. V gene TRBV5-4 combines with J gene TRBJ1-2, with a possible D match to TRBD1 (5 bases). V was trimmed by 0 bases and J by 5 bases, leaving 11 bases between them. The CDR3 has 14 residues. Germline values: CDR1 SGHNT, CDR2 YYREEE (reference sequence).